This T cell receptor beta chain was captured in a study of shared clonotypes between healthy human individuals. Every subset's genomic DNA went evenly onto several immunoSEQ plates. Generated by immunoSEQ multiplex PCR, the TCRdb table keeps only in-frame clones and is missing some. In the table there are 2 million to 2.5 million clones, 95% of which are singletons. The donor population consisted of healthy HIV-negative adults with no recent acute infections or vaccinations. J lost 5 bases, V lost 5 bases, and 3 bases had no gene match. The CDR3 runs 14 residues. CDR1 SGHTA and CDR2 FQGNSA come from the germline V gene.

The material sequenced was naive CD4+ T cells sorted from blood. The subset denotes: CD45RA+ positively selected. The clonotype originates from a man aged 18 to 29 in good health. V is TRBV7-2 and J is TRBJ2-3, with 11 bases matching TRBD2. The CDR3 DNA reads TGTGCCAGCAGCGTTAGCGGGAGGGTAGATACGCAGTATTTT. It yields the protein CASSVSGRVDTQYF.